Listed below are T cell receptor beta chains from one sample, sequenced in a study of identical twins. TCRdb reanalysed the 5' RACE reads using MiXCR and keeps one entry per CDR3 protein. There are approximately 700,000 distinct CDR3 sequences in the sample; 5.5% to 6.5% occur only once, and approximately 1.6% lies in the top ten. The sample comprised naive T cells sorted from blood. The receptor source for this set is a young man in good health. The CDR3 runs from the conserved cysteine through the conserved F or W. Each record gives: V gene, CDR3 protein.

TRBV7-9,CASSPRESAGETQYF
TRBV30,CAWSVSGGGHQPQHF
TRBV30,CAGRTGGRAFF
TRBV6-5,CASSYATGVQAFF
TRBV7-8,CASSSGQAGWAFF
TRBV6-4,CASSDADTGELFF
TRBV20-1,CSARVSGRARSETQYF
TRBV12-3/TRBV12-4,CASSRTSGYNEQFF
TRBV29-1,CSAMGTGAADTQYF
TRBV4-3,CASSQDVVGQVPYEQYF
TRBV5-1,CASSLGSSGRNEKLFF
TRBV5-1,CASSQGTGAGTDTQYF
TRBV5-1,CASSLVVRDTQYF
TRBV6-1,CASSRGGNPDTQYF
TRBV30,CACGVGETQYF
TRBV24-1,CATSVSSSFNEQFF
TRBV4-2,CASSHGLAGLNTGELFF
TRBV20-1,CSAGGASDRIYTQYF
TRBV5-1,CASSSDRVSSTDTQYF
TRBV5-5,CASSLEVGLATLGEQFF
TRBV11-2,CASSPGDRGQETQYF
TRBV7-8,CASSLGGDRYF
TRBV20-1,CSARASTTRRVRVDTQYF
TRBV20-1,CSARDTGQGEFF
TRBV29-1,CSVVAGGGNQPQHF
TRBV4-1,CASSPWDRGSKNIQYF
TRBV4-2,CASSPNAGLAGVNEQFF
TRBV20-1,CSARSLRGHQPQHF
TRBV5-1,CASSLAFGETYGYTF
TRBV6-5,CASSLLGGKAEAFF
TRBV12-3/TRBV12-4,CASSMGLAGLNEQFF
TRBV11-2,CASSLDVETQYF
TRBV30,CAWDSGTVYEQYF
TRBV29-1,CSVEDVEGLSSYEQYF
TRBV5-1,CASSLEPDTQYF
TRBV30,CAWSRTGGRDTQYF
TRBV18,CASSPVNGDTEAFF
TRBV10-3,CAIRGSDEQYF
TRBV12-3/TRBV12-4,CASSPFGGSTYNEQFF
TRBV7-2,CASSPPGLAGREQFF
TRBV27,CASSLTGTGGEKLFF
TRBV28,CASRGFGWDEQYF
TRBV30,CAWSGSSGGNTEAFF
TRBV7-9,CASSLEGTYEQYF
TRBV4-3,CASSQNSGASDEQFF
TRBV28,CASRSQGRGNEQFF
TRBV11-2,CASSSPFRATKGTDTQYF
TRBV5-1,CASSLGQRNYEQYF